This T cell receptor beta chain appears in the sequencing data of a study of T cells in localized non-small cell lung cancer. Overall study findings and caveats: Of the tissues analyzed, uninvolved adjacent lung showed maximal T cell clonality, greater than tumor. Longer overall survival was associated with a higher density of T cells in the blood. Analysis by sequencing included only one tumor region, so heterogeneity remains possible. Adjacent lung tissue had a median approximately 61 of the top 100 clones found in the tumor.

Profiled with immunoSEQ multiplex PCR; TCRdb holds only in-frame clones, not every one. The repertoire holds 1,500 to 2,000 clones, with around a third as singletons. CDR3 length: 13 residues. The germline CDR1 and CDR2 sequences are MDHEN and SYDVKM. The V and J ends lost 5 bases and 5 bases respectively, with 12 bases between them. This clone was found once. Its antigen remains unknown. This sequence originates from a woman aged 35 to 70 with stage I lung adenocarcinoma. The sequenced sample was lung tumor tissue, obtained before any cancer treatment. The V gene is TRBV28, the J gene TRBJ1-2; D is unclear. This CDR3 reads CASSSLGGYGYTF. The CDR3 DNA reads as TGTGCCAGCAGTAGTCTAGGAGGTTATGGCTACACCTTC.